Each of the 30 T cell receptor beta chains below was sequenced from the same sample in a study of T cell clonality in common variable immunodeficiency. Their cognate antigens are unknown. Profiling relied on immunoSEQ multiplex PCR, and the TCRdb table lists in-frame clones only, not all of them. The sample holds approximately 7,800 clones, and no clone turns up only once. Study-wide findings and caveats: Reportedly, TCR beta sequences from common variable immunodeficiency showed fewer deletions and N-nucleotide insertions.

The sample comprised peripheral blood mononuclear cells. The receptors stem from a human donor with common variable immunodeficiency.

This clone was detected a few times. The read finishes 3 residues shy of the CDR3 end, and the germline J gene is used to complete it. V and J are TRBV7-9 and TRBJ2-7, with TRBD1 as a possible D gene (5 bases). V was cut by 2 bases and J by 3 bases, with 11 bases left in between. The CDR3 contains 14 residues. The germline V gene has CDR1 SEHNR and CDR2 FQNEAQ (reference sequence). CDR3 region: CASSLRSRDYEQYF. The covered CDR3 bases are TGTGCCAGCAGCTTAAGGTCCAGGGACTACGAG.

This clone was recorded a few times. The read ends 3 residues before the CDR3 terminus; that terminus is restored from the germline J gene. The chain has TRBV19 and TRBJ1-2; 8 bases align to TRBD1. This CDR3 comprises 13 residues. CDR1 is LNHDA and CDR2 is SQIVND in the germline V gene (reference sequence). Trimming took 6 bases from V and 2 from J; bases not matched to a gene: 2. This chain's CDR3 is CASSWTGNYGYTF. The part of the CDR3 DNA that was read is TGTGCCAGTAGCTGGACAGGGAACTATGGC. The entire variable domain, with the rest obtained from reference TRBV19 and TRBJ1-2, is as follows: DGGITQSPKYLFRKEGQNVTLSCEQNLNHDAMYWYRQDPGQGLRLIYYSQIVNDFQKGDIAEGYSVSREKKESFPLTVTSAQKNPTAFYLCASSWTGNYGYTFGSGTRLTVV.

Points on this clone: The CDR3 end is not reached by the read, which stops 3 residues before it; the germline J gene fills it in. The chain couples TRBV18 to TRBJ2-1; 13 nucleotides align to TRBD2. Germline V gene data show CDR1 as KGHSH and CDR2 as LQKENI. This CDR3 has 22 amino acids. Germline trimming cut 2 bases from V and 5 bases from J; bases unmatched to any gene: 21. The CDR3 bases that were read are TGTGCCAGCTCACCAATTCGTAAGGGACTAGCGGGACCCCCCCGCTGGGACAATGAG. Protein product: CASSPIRKGLAGPPRWDNE. The whole CDR3 is CASSPIRKGLAGPPRWDNEQFF.

This clone was observed a few times. The CDR3 goes on 3 residues after the read ends, and that part is filled in from the germline J gene. The chain is built from TRBV18 and TRBJ2-5, with TRBD2 matching 7 bases. From germline, CDR1 is KGHSH and CDR2 LQKENI. J lost 2 bases, V lost 4 bases, and 13 bases had no gene match. CDR3 length equals 17 residues. The CDR3 DNA, read in part, is TGTGCCAGCTCACGGAGGGTGCTAGCGGTTAATCAAGAGACC. Protein: CASSRRVLAVNQET. In full, the CDR3 reads CASSRRVLAVNQETQYF. The variable domain in full, with the rest retrieved from reference TRBV18 and TRBJ2-5, is NAGVMQNPRHLVRRRGQEARLRCSPMKGHSHVYWYRQLPEEGLKFMVYLQKENIIDESGMPKERFSAEFPKEGPSILRIQQVVRGDSAAYFCASSRRVLAVNQETQYFGPGTRLLVL.

On this clone: The read halts 3 residues ahead of the CDR3 end, with the missing end drawn from the germline J gene. The chain uses TRBV6-2 or TRBV6-3 and TRBJ2-5; 14 bases are shared with TRBD2. Germline V gene lookup returns CDR1 MNHEY and CDR2 SVGEGT. This CDR3 is 15 amino acids long. The V gene end was trimmed by 5 bases and the J gene end by 5 bases; junction bases not matched to a gene: 4. The CDR3 sequence is CASSKRTSGGETQYF. The CDR3 bases that were read are TGTGCCAGCAGTAAGAGGACTAGCGGGGGGGAGACC.

This clone turned up a few times. With the read ending 3 residues before the CDR3 end, the germline J gene is used to fill in that end. The chain has TRBV7-6 and TRBJ2-3; no reliable D call. CDR1 is SGHVS and CDR2 is FNYEAQ in the germline V gene. Trimming removed 1 base at V and 0 bases at J, with 8 bases between. The length of the CDR3 is 15 residues. The CDR3 bases that were read are TGTGCCAGCAGCTTAGTATACAGAAGCACAGATACG. Translated: CASSLVYRSTDT. The full CDR3 sequence reads CASSLVYRSTDTQYF.

This clone was counted between two and nine times. The CDR3 goes on 3 residues after the read ends, and that part is filled in from the germline J gene. J is TRBJ2-7 and V is TRBV6-2 or TRBV6-3; 11 bases are a match to TRBD2. Germline V gene sequence: CDR1 MNHEY, CDR2 SVGEGT. This CDR3 has 17 residues. Germline trimming cut 2 bases from V and 1 base from J; bases unmatched to any gene: 7. CDR3 sequence reads: CASSYEVTSGGSYEQYF. Partial CDR3 DNA: TGTGCCAGCAGTTACGAGGTCACTAGCGGGGGATCCTACGAG.

As to this clone: The missing CDR3 end, 3 residues past where the read stops, is filled in from the germline J gene. The rearrangement links TRBV7-8 to TRBJ2-1, with 15 bases identical to TRBD2. Germline trimming cut 2 bases from V and 7 bases from J; bases unmatched to any gene: 3. This CDR3 region has 16 residues. The germline V gene encodes CDR1 SGHVS and CDR2 FQNEAQ. This CDR3 reads CASSLRGTSGRNEQFF. The part of the CDR3 DNA that was read is TGTGCCAGCAGCTTAAGGGGGACTAGCGGGAGGAATGAG.

As regards this clone: The read stops 3 residues short of the end of the CDR3; the missing end is completed from the germline J gene. This sequence joins TRBV7-9 and TRBJ2-7, with unresolved D. The germline V gene encodes CDR1 SEHNR and CDR2 FQNEAQ (reference sequence). This CDR3 comprises 12 residues. Trimming left V 1 base short and J 6 bases short, with 7 bases between. The CDR3 protein is CASSLVLTEQYF. CDR3 DNA, as far as it was read: TGTGCCAGCAGCTTAGTCCTAACCGAG.

On this clone: The read is 3 residues too short to cover the CDR3 end, so that end is filled in from the germline J gene. V and J are TRBV19 and TRBJ2-3, with TRBD2 identical over 9 bases. Germline V CDR1 and CDR2: LNHDA, SQIVND (reference sequence). With V trimmed by 5 bases and J by 5 bases, 5 bases remained unmatched. The CDR3 length is 14 residues. This CDR3 is CASSGRLAVDTQYF. CDR3 DNA, as far as it was read: TGTGCCAGTAGTGGCAGACTAGCGGTAGATACG.

In this sample, this clone turned up a few times. The read terminates 3 residues before the CDR3 end, so the remaining end is supplied by the germline J gene. J is TRBJ2-1 and V is TRBV6-2 or TRBV6-3; TRBD2 matches 14 bases. The CDR3 length is 17 residues. Germline CDR1 reads MNHEY; CDR2 reads SVGEGT. V trimming: 6 bases; J trimming: 3 bases; junction bases outside the gene matches: 7. The CDR3 loop reads CASRTGTSGRVYNEQFF. The part of the CDR3 DNA that was read is TGTGCCAGCAGAACCGGGACTAGCGGGAGAGTCTACAATGAG.

A word on this clone: A read error may account for a junction end that differs from germline. The DNA ends 3 residues before the CDR3 does, and the rest of the CDR3 is filled in from the germline J gene. The chain uses TRBV7-7 and TRBJ2-3; TRBD2 matches 11 bases. There are 15 residues in the CDR3. Germline V gives CDR1 SSHAT, CDR2 FNYEAQ (reference sequence). CDR3 DNA (partial): TGTGCTAGCAGCCCGGGGACTAGCGGAACAGATACG. As protein: CASSPGTSGTDT. The CDR3 in its entirety is CASSPGTSGTDTQYF.

The CDR3 bases that were read are TGCGCCAGCAGCTTAGGGACAGCAGTGAACACTGAA. Its protein product is CASSLGTAVNTE. The complete CDR3 protein is CASSLGTAVNTEAFF. This sequence joins TRBV5-1 and TRBJ1-1, with 7 bases aligning to TRBD1. The CDR3 goes on 3 residues after the read ends, and that part is filled in from the germline J gene. This CDR3 has 15 amino acids. Germline V gene lookup returns CDR1 SGHRS and CDR2 YFSETQ. The junction had 4 bases not matched to a gene; V was cut back by 2 bases and J by 0 bases.

About this clone itself: The sequenced fragment ends 3 residues before the CDR3 boundary, so the rest is inferred from the germline J gene. This chain connects TRBV7-2 to TRBJ2-7; D remains ambiguous. Germline V gives CDR1 SGHTA, CDR2 FQGNSA. This CDR3 has 12 residues. V was clipped by 5 bases and J by 2 bases, with 7 bases between them. CDR3 region: CASSQETYEQYF. The CDR3 bases that were read are TGTGCCAGCAGCCAGGAAACCTACGAG.

A note on this clone: The read terminates 3 residues before the CDR3 end, so the remaining end is supplied by the germline J gene. The chain employs TRBV5-1 and TRBJ2-3, with D perhaps TRBD2 (6 bases). CDR1 is SGHRS and CDR2 is YFSETQ in the germline V gene. The V end lost 4 bases, the J end lost 2 bases, and 14 bases lay between the germline ends. This CDR3 comprises 15 residues. CDR3 region: CASSPASGYTDTQYF. The CDR3 DNA, read in part, is TGCGCCAGCAGCCCCGCCAGCGGGTACACAGATACG.

In this sample, this clone turned up a few times. The CDR3 extends 3 residues past the end of the read, so its final part is completed from the germline J gene. This chain uses TRBV20-1 with TRBJ2-5, with D possibly TRBD1 on 6 matching bases. The V end lost 5 bases, the J end lost 1 base, and 20 bases lay between the germline ends. Germline lookup yields CDR1 DFQATT and CDR2 SNEGSKA (reference sequence). The CDR3 spans 16 residues. The part of the CDR3 DNA that was read is TGCAGTGCTGGAATAGGGCTCGGGACACTCCAAGAGACC. This gives the protein CSAGIGLGTLQET. The CDR3 in full is CSAGIGLGTLQETQYF.

In its sample, this clone was seen a few times. The read ends 3 residues shy of where the CDR3 ends; the end is completed using the germline J gene. The gene calls are TRBV7-2 and TRBJ2-1; TRBD2 is a possible D gene (6 bases). Germline values: CDR1 SGHTA, CDR2 FQGNSA. The CDR3 spans 16 residues. V gave up 0 bases and J gave up 3 bases, with 12 bases separating them. The CDR3 bases that were read are TGTGCCAGCAGCTTAGCGTATTTCGGGGGCTACAATGAG. Translating it yields CASSLAYFGGYNE. The entire CDR3 reads CASSLAYFGGYNEQFF. The full variable domain, completed using reference TRBV7-2 and TRBJ2-1, is GAGVSQSPSNKVTEKGKDVELRCDPISGHTALYWYRQSLGQGLEFLIYFQGNSAPDKSGLPSDRFSAERTGGSVSTLTIQRTQQEDSAVYLCASSLAYFGGYNEQFFGPGTRLTVL.

The table lists this clone with a few counts. With the read ending 3 residues before the CDR3 end, the germline J gene is used to fill in that end. The rearrangement joins TRBV7-2 to TRBJ2-7, with TRBD1 matching over 7 bases. V gave up 10 bases and J gave up 0 bases; unmatched junction bases: 3. CDR3 size: 12 residues. Germline V gene sequence: CDR1 SGHTA, CDR2 FQGNSA. The CDR3 loop is CATGQSSYEQYF. The covered CDR3 bases are TGTGCCACGGGACAGTCCTCCTACGAG.

This clone appeared a few times. Read coverage stops 3 residues before the CDR3 terminus; the germline J gene supplies the remainder. This chain connects TRBV18 to TRBJ2-7; D call uncertain. V was clipped by 8 bases and J by 1 base, with 12 bases between them. The CDR3 consists of 13 residues. CDR1 is KGHSH, CDR2 LQKENI, per germline. CDR3: CASTNSNSYEQYF. The sequenced CDR3 bases are TGTGCCAGCACTAACTCAAATTCCTACGAG.

This clone was found a few times. The CDR3 extends 3 residues past the end of the read, so its final part is completed from the germline J gene. The chain couples TRBV19 to TRBJ2-1, with TRBD2 matching over 7 bases. The CDR3 consists of 16 residues. The germline CDR1 and CDR2 sequences are LNHDA and SQIVND (reference sequence). J was trimmed by 8 bases and V by 3 bases; bases with no gene match: 13. The DNA read from the CDR3 is TGTGCCAGTAGTATCGGTATGAGCGGGATAGGAGATGAG. Amino acid sequence: CASSIGMSGIGDE. The complete CDR3 protein is CASSIGMSGIGDEQFF. The full variable domain, rest sourced from reference TRBV19 and TRBJ2-1, is DGGITQSPKYLFRKEGQNVTLSCEQNLNHDAMYWYRQDPGQGLRLIYYSQIVNDFQKGDIAEGYSVSREKKESFPLTVTSAQKNPTAFYLCASSIGMSGIGDEQFFGPGTRLTVL.

The table lists this clone with a few counts. The DNA ends 3 residues before the CDR3 does, and the rest of the CDR3 is filled in from the germline J gene. This chain links TRBV7-2 with TRBJ2-7; tentatively, D is TRBD2 (5 bases). The V and J ends lost 1 base and 6 bases respectively, with 10 bases between them. This CDR3 is 13 amino acids long. Germline loops: CDR1 SGHTA, CDR2 FQGNSA. The CDR3 bases that were read are TGTGCCAGCAGCTTAGGGACTGGCCGCGAG. It yields the protein CASSLGTGRE. The full-length CDR3 reads as CASSLGTGREQYF.

This clone has only a few counts. The read is 3 residues too short to cover the CDR3 end, so that end is filled in from the germline J gene. The rearrangement links TRBV18 to TRBJ1-6, with D perhaps TRBD1 (5 bases). The CDR3 consists of 14 residues. Germline V gene data show CDR1 as KGHSH and CDR2 as LQKENI. Trimming took 4 bases from V and 5 from J, leaving 9 bases between them. The sequenced CDR3 bases are TGTGCCAGCTCACGAGCACAGGATAATTCACCC. Its translation is CASSRAQDNSP. In full, the CDR3 is CASSRAQDNSPLHF.

This clone was counted only a few times. The read falls 3 residues short of the CDR3 end, and the missing part is taken from the germline J gene. The rearrangement joins TRBV7-9 to TRBJ2-1; D is perhaps TRBD2 (6 bases). The V gene's germline CDR1 is SEHNR and CDR2 FQNEAQ (reference sequence). V gave up 3 bases and J gave up 8 bases, with 17 bases separating them. The CDR3 is 15 amino acids. The sequenced part of the CDR3 DNA is TGTGCCAGCAGCTTCGGCCTGAGCGGGTCGCATGAG. Translated, it gives CASSFGLSGSHE. The CDR3 in full is CASSFGLSGSHEQFF.

The table lists this clone with a few counts. The CDR3 extends 3 residues past the end of the read, so its final part is completed from the germline J gene. The V gene is TRBV19, the J gene TRBJ2-1; 10 bases match TRBD2. This CDR3 is 15 amino acids long. The germline gives CDR1 LNHDA, CDR2 SQIVND (reference sequence). The V gene end was trimmed by 3 bases and the J gene end by 5 bases; junction bases not matched to a gene: 4. CDR3 region: CASSIPGLADNEQFF. CDR3 bases read: TGTGCCAGTAGTATTCCTGGACTAGCGGACAATGAG. Using reference TRBV19 and TRBJ2-1 for the parts outside the CDR3, the full variable domain is DGGITQSPKYLFRKEGQNVTLSCEQNLNHDAMYWYRQDPGQGLRLIYYSQIVNDFQKGDIAEGYSVSREKKESFPLTVTSAQKNPTAFYLCASSIPGLADNEQFFGPGTRLTVL.

This clone was observed a few times. Sequencing ends 3 residues short of the CDR3 end; the germline J gene provides the rest. V is TRBV10-1 and J is TRBJ2-7; 8 bases align to TRBD2. The V segment lost 2 bases and the J segment 3 bases; nucleotides outside the gene matches: 6. The CDR3 is 15 residues long. Looked up from germline, CDR1 is WNHNN and CDR2 is SYGVQD (reference sequence). CDR3: CASSEGLAGYYEQYF. The sequenced part of the CDR3 DNA is TGCGCCAGCAGTGAGGGGCTAGCGGGCTACTACGAG.

As for this clone: The CDR3 goes on 3 residues after the read ends, and that part is filled in from the germline J gene. V and J are TRBV19 and TRBJ2-3; D uncertain. Trimming stripped 5 bases from V and 0 bases from J, with 9 bases between. CDR1 is LNHDA and CDR2 is SQIVND in the germline V gene (reference sequence). The CDR3 runs to 14 residues. The CDR3 DNA, read in part, is TGTGCCAGTAGTGAACTTTTAAGCACAGATACG. Amino acid sequence: CASSELLSTDT. The entire CDR3 protein reads CASSELLSTDTQYF.

There are a few counts of this clone. Coverage ceases 3 residues before the CDR3 finishes, and the germline J gene fills in the end. This chain joins TRBV18 and TRBJ2-3; D not certain. Trimming stripped 3 bases from V and 4 bases from J, with 8 bases between. CDR3 length equals 13 residues. CDR1 and CDR2 from the germline V gene are KGHSH and LQKENI. This CDR3 is CASSPNPADTQYF. CDR3 DNA (partial): TGTGCCAGCTCACCGAATCCGGCAGATACG.

Of note for this clone: The CDR3 goes on 3 residues after the read ends, and that part is filled in from the germline J gene. J is TRBJ2-7 and V is TRBV5-3; D is perhaps TRBD2 (5 bases). Being an ORF, TRBV5-3 has a function that is uncertain. Trimming shortened V by 1 base and J by 1 base, and 21 bases separated the two germline ends. CDR3 size: 18 residues. CDR3 DNA (partial): TGTGCCAGAAGCTTGATTCTTTTCGGGCGGGCACCATCCTACGAG. It is translated as CARSLILFGRAPSYE. The full CDR3 sequence reads CARSLILFGRAPSYEQYF.

This clone was seen a few times. With the read ending 3 residues before the CDR3 end, the germline J gene is used to fill in that end. The rearrangement uses TRBV7-2 and TRBJ2-3, with a tentative D call TRBD2 (6 bases). Trimming took 10 bases from V and 2 from J, leaving 13 bases between them. The germline gives CDR1 SGHTA, CDR2 FQGNSA. The CDR3 is 13 residues long. The covered CDR3 bases are TGTGCCACGACCCTAGCGATCACAGATACG. The encoded protein is CATTLAITDT. The complete CDR3 protein is CATTLAITDTQYF.

The CDR3 bases that were read are TGTGCCAGCAGCTTAAGGGTTACAGGGGGCTTAGAA. It codes for CASSLRVTGGLE. In full, the CDR3 reads CASSLRVTGGLEAFF. This chain connects TRBV7-8 to TRBJ1-1; 9 bases align to TRBD1. Read sequence stops 3 residues before the CDR3 end, and the germline J gene provides the missing end. CDR1 and CDR2 (germline): SGHVS, FQNEAQ. This CDR3 is built from 15 residues.